This TCR beta chain emerged from a study of blood T cell repertoires in COVID-19 (dated by TCRdb to 2019 to 2021). Regarding the study in general: The collaborator samples originated in the United States, Italy and Spain and spanned the acute and convalescent phases of COVID-19. The material from the prospective study consisted of cDNA or gDNA derived from T cells, B-cell-depleted T cells, or PBMCs. The repertoires were released in a freely available public database meant as a resource for research on the immune response to SARS-CoV-2. The samples were drawn from the first 160 participants of the ongoing ImmuneRACE study and from 950 to 1,500 subjects provided by 6 global collaborators. Nearly every sample came with metadata listing a de-identified subject ID, COVID-19 status, age in years and sex. The dataset comprised deeply sampled blood TCRbeta repertoires from subjects exposed to, actively infected with, or recovered from COVID-19. HLA class I and class II types, where available, came from metadata supplied by the sample provider rather than from assay-based typing.

The immunoSEQ Assay, a bias-controlled multiplex PCR, was used to amplify TCRbeta CDR3 regions from genomic DNA. The paper's data handling went like this. The number of nucleated cells in each sample was estimated from the amplification of reference gene primers within the assay. Sequence reads were collapsed and filtered to measure the absolute abundance of every unique TCRbeta CDR3 rearrangement. For each sample, productive Simpson clonality was calculated as the square root of Simpson's diversity index over productive rearrangements. The table comes from immuneACCESS by way of TCRdb, which keeps in-frame sequences with V and J called. Part of the clones is missing from these tables; in studies checked, under half for an unresolved V gene and the rest for unknown reasons. That table gives V, J and clone size, and the DNA gave D and trimming. Counted in this sample were under 70,000 clones; 70% to 90% of them appeared once. The ten largest clones represent over 9% of the sample.

Notes on this clone: Its antigen is unknown. Base-call qualities are not available, and no considerably larger clone is one nucleotide away.

A distance of 15 bases separates the germline ends of V and J, which lose 2 bases and 2 bases respectively. The CDR3 runs 16 amino acids, cysteine and phenylalanine included. CDR3 DNA only is kept here, 48 bases in frame from base 1. CDR1 and CDR2 were assigned from the germline V gene as MNHNS and SASEGT. What the research found in general, with its limitations: The quantity of clinical and demographic metadata differed by source and by participant and was supplied without curation.

Participants in the prospective study were aged about 18 to 95 years, lived in 24 United States geographic areas, and enrolled through a virtual design. Cohort assignment in the prospective study relied on participant-reported clinical history from a screening survey and a study questionnaire. For ImmuneRACE Cohort 3, a participant was defined as recovered based on two consecutive negative NP/OP PCR tests, clearance by a healthcare professional, or resolution of symptoms. In the prospective study, mobile phlebotomists collected whole blood, serum and a nasopharyngeal or oropharyngeal swab from each participant. Participants in the prospective study had the option to provide additional blood draws and questionnaires over a roughly 2-month period. Before DNA extraction, prospective study blood samples were shipped either frozen or at room temperature.

The receptor's source is a woman aged 40 to 50 who had recovered from COVID-19. Input material: PBMCs or T cells enriched from blood (not recorded which). The chain employs TRBV6-1 and TRBJ2-5, with TRBD2 perhaps the D gene, on 6 matching bases. The CDR3 here reads CASSEFFGTLQETQYF. The DNA is TGTGCCAGCAGTGAATTTTTTGGGACTTTACAAGAGACCCAGTACTTC.